Shown below are 8 T cell receptor beta chains from a single sample sequenced in a study of T-cell memory formation after mild COVID-19. TCRdb re-derived calls from the 5' RACE reads in MiXCR, one entry per CDR3 protein. The sample lists about 400,000 distinct CDR3 sequences; less than 25% were seen once. Sequencing was done on a sample of PBMCs or a T cell subset sorted from them (not recorded which). These receptors originate from an adult woman who had mild COVID-19 (a few samples of this study predate the infection). Cell type and time point are not known.

There are a few counts of this clonotype. The chain links TRBV5-1 to TRBJ2-2; perhaps D is TRBD1 or TRBD2 (6 bases each). Trimming cost V 3 bases and J 4 bases, with 13 bases left between them. The CDR3 runs to 15 residues. Looked up from germline, CDR1 is SGHRS and CDR2 is YFSETQ. CDR3 in amino acids: CASSSGGGFTGELFF. The CDR3 nucleotides read TGCGCCAGCAGCTCCGGAGGGGGATTCACCGGGGAGCTGTTTTTT.

The V call is TRBV15, the J call TRBJ1-1; no clear D. From germline, CDR1 is LNHNV and CDR2 YYDKDF (reference sequence). Trimming left V 0 bases short and J 5 bases short, with 10 bases between. The CDR3 contains 14 residues. The CDR3 protein is CATSRDGVGTEAFF. The CDR3 region has the DNA TGTGCCACCAGCAGAGATGGGGTAGGGACTGAAGCTTTCTTT.

The chain is built from TRBV6-5 and TRBJ1-2, with 12 bases identical to TRBD1. The CDR3 consists of 15 residues. Germline values: CDR1 MNHEY, CDR2 SVGAGI. V shed 5 bases, J shed 2 bases, and the junction held 3 bases outside the gene matches. The CDR3 loop is CASSRDRGLNYGYTF. The CDR3, as DNA: TGTGCCAGCAGTCGGGACAGGGGGCTCAACTATGGCTACACCTTC.

The chain uses TRBV20-1 and TRBJ2-5; 7 bases match TRBD1. This CDR3 comprises 16 residues. With V trimmed by 1 base and J by 1 base, 9 bases remained unmatched. Germline CDR1 is DFQATT and CDR2 is SNEGSKA (reference sequence). The CDR3 DNA reads as TGCAGTGCTAGAGCCTACAGGGGACAGACCCAAGAGACCCAGTACTTC. Protein product: CSARAYRGQTQETQYF.

The table lists this clonotype with a few counts. The chain couples TRBV24-1 to TRBJ2-1, with TRBD2 identical over 10 bases. There are 23 residues in the CDR3. With 5 bases clipped from V and 2 bases from J, the junction kept 26 bases outside the gene matches. Germline lookup yields CDR1 KGHDR and CDR2 SFDVKD. The CDR3 nucleotides are TGTGCCACCAGTGTTACGTCGGCCAAAGGACTAGCGGACCCCGAAAGGACCTACAATGAGCAGTTCTTC. It specifies CATSVTSAKGLADPERTYNEQFF.

The chain uses TRBV10-3 and TRBJ2-7; D call uncertain. Deletions cut 0 bases from V and 2 bases from J, with 14 bases between. Germline CDR1 ENHRY, CDR2 SYGVKD. The CDR3 has 16 residues. CDR3 nucleotides: TGTGCCATCAGTGAGTCGTTATGGCGGTACCCCTACGAGCAGTACTTC. Residues: CAISESLWRYPYEQYF.

The rearrangement links TRBV5-6 to TRBJ2-1; TRBD1 matches 7 bases. This CDR3 region has 16 residues. CDR1 SGHDT and CDR2 YYEEEE come from the germline V gene. The junction had 15 bases not matched to a gene; V was cut back by 4 bases and J by 8 bases. The CDR3 loop is CASSLGTEPFLDEQFF. DNA for the CDR3: TGTGCCAGCAGCCTTGGGACAGAGCCCTTCTTAGATGAGCAGTTCTTC.

V is TRBV25-1 and J is TRBJ1-6; D is uncertain. Trimming removed 3 bases at V and 11 bases at J, with 11 bases between. The CDR3 is 13 amino acids. The germline V gene encodes CDR1 MGHDK and CDR2 SYGVNS. CDR3 sequence: CASSDEPEPPLHF. The CDR3 bases are TGTGCCAGCAGTGATGAGCCGGAGCCACCCCTCCACTTT. Based on the CDR3 plus reference TRBV25-1 and TRBJ1-6, the full variable domain is EADIYQTPRYLVIGTGKKITLECSQTMGHDKMYWYQQDPGMELHLIHYSYGVNSTEKGDLSSESTVSRIRTEHFPLTLESARPSHTSQYLCASSDEPEPPLHFGNGTRLTVT.